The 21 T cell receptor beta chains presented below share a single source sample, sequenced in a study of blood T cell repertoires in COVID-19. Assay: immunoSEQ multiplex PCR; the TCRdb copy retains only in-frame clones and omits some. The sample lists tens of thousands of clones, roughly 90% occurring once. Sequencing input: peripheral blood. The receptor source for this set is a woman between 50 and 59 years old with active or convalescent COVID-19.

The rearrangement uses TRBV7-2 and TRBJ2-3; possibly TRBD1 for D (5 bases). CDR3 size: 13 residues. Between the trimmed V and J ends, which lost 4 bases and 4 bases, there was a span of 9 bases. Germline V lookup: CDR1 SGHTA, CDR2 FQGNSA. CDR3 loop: CASSSQGADTQYF. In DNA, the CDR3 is TGTGCCAGCAGCTCCCAAGGGGCAGATACGCAGTATTTT. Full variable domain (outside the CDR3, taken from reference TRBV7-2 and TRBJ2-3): GAGVSQSPSNKVTEKGKDVELRCDPISGHTALYWYRQSLGQGLEFLIYFQGNSAPDKSGLPSDRFSAERTGGSVSTLTIQRTQQEDSAVYLCASSSQGADTQYFGPGTRLTVL.

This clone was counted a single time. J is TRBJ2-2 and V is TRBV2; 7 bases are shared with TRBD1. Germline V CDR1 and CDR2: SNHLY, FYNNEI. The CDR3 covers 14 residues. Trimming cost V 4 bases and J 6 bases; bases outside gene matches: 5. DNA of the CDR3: TGTGCCAGCAGTGGGAGAACAGGGGCCGGGGAGCTGTTTTTT. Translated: CASSGRTGAGELFF.

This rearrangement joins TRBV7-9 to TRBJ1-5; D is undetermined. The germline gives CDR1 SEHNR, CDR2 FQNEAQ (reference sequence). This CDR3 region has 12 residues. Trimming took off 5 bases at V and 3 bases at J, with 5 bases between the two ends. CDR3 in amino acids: CASSPINQPQHF. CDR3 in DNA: TGTGCCAGCAGCCCTATCAATCAGCCCCAGCATTTT. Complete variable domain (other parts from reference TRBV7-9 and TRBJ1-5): DTGVSQNPRHKITKRGQNVTFRCDPISEHNRLYWYRQTLGQGPEFLTYFQNEAQLEKSRLLSDRFSAERPKGSFSTLEIQRTEQGDSAMYLCASSPINQPQHFGDGTRLSIL.

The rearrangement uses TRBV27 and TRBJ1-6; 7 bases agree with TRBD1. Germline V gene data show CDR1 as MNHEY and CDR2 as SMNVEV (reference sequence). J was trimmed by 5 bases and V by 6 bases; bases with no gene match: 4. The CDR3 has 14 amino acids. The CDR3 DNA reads TGTGCCAGCAGAGGGACAGAGAATAATTCACCCCTCCACTTT. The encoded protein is CASRGTENNSPLHF.

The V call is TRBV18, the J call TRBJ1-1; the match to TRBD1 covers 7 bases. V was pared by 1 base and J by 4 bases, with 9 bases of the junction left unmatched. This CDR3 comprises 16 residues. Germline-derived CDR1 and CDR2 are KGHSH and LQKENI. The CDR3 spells CASSPRTGVAGTEAFF. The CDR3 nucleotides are TGTGCCAGCTCACCACGTACAGGGGTAGCAGGCACTGAAGCTTTCTTT.

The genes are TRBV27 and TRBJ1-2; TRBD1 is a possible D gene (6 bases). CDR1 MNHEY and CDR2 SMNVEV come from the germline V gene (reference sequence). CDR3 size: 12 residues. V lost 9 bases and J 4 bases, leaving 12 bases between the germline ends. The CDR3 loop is CASKQGLYGYTF. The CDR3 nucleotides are TGTGCCAGTAAACAGGGTCTCTATGGCTACACCTTC.

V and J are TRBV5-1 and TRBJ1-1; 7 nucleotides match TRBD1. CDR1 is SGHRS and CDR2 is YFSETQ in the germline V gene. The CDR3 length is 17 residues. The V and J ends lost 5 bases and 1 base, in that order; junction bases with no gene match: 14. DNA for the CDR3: TGCGCCAGCAGGGGGGTTGGGACAGAGGGAGGGAACACTGAAGCTTTCTTT. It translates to CASRGVGTEGGNTEAFF.

DNA of the CDR3: TGTGCCAGCAGCCCAAATGAGAGGGGGCGCGACACTGAAGCTTTCTTT. It specifies CASSPNERGRDTEAFF. This rearrangement joins TRBV11-2 to TRBJ1-1; TRBD1 matches at 7 bases. V lost 5 bases and J lost 3; bases outside the gene matches: 12. CDR3 size: 16 residues. Germline V gives CDR1 SGHAT, CDR2 FQNNGV.

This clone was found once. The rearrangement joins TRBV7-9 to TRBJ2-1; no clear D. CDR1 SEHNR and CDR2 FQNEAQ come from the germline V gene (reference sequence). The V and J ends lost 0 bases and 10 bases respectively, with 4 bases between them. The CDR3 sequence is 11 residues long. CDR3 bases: TGTGCCAGCAGCTTAGCCCTAGAGCAGTTCTTC. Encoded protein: CASSLALEQFF.

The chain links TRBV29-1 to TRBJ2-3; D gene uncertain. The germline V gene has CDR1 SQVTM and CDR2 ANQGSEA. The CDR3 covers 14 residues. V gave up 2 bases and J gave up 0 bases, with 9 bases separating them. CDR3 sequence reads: CSVEQVLSTDTQYF. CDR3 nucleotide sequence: TGCAGCGTTGAACAGGTCTTAAGCACAGATACGCAGTATTTT.

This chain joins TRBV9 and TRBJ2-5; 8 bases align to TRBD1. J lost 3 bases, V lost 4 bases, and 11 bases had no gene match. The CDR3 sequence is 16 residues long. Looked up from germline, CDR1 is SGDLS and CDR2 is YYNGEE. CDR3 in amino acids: CASSPPTGGSEETQYF. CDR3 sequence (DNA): TGTGCCAGCAGCCCACCTACAGGGGGGTCTGAAGAGACCCAGTACTTC.

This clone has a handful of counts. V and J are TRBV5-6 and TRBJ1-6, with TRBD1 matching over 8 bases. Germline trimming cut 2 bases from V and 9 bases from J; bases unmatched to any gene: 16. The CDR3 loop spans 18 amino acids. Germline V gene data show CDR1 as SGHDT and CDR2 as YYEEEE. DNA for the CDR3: TGTGCCAGCAGCTTTTTCTTGCGGGACGGGACAGGCCTTTCACCCCTCCACTTT. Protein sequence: CASSFFLRDGTGLSPLHF.

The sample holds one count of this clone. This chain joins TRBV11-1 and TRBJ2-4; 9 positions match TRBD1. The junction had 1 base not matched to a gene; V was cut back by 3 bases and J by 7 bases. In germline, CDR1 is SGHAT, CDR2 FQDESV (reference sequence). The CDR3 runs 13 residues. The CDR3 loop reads CASSFGQGNIQYF. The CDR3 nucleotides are TGTGCCAGCAGCTTTGGACAGGGGAACATTCAGTACTTC.

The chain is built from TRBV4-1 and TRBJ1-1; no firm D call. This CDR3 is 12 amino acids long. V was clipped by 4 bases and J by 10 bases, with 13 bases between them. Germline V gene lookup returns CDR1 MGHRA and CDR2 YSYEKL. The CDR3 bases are TGCGCCAGCAGCCCGGGAAGGGCTGGAGCTTTCTTT. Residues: CASSPGRAGAFF.

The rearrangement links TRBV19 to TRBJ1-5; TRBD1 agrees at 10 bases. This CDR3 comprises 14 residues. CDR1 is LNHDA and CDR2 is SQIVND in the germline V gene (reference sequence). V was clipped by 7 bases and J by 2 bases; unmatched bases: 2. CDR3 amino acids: CASTGTGGNQPQHF. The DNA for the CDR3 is TGTGCCAGTACCGGGACAGGGGGCAATCAGCCCCAGCATTTT. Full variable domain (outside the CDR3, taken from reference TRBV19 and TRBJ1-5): DGGITQSPKYLFRKEGQNVTLSCEQNLNHDAMYWYRQDPGQGLRLIYYSQIVNDFQKGDIAEGYSVSREKKESFPLTVTSAQKNPTAFYLCASTGTGGNQPQHFGDGTRLSIL.

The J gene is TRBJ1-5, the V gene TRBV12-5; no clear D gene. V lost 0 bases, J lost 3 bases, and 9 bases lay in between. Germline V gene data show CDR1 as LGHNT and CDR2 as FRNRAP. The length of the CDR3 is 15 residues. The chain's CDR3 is CASGLVAGFNQPQHF. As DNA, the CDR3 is TGTGCTAGTGGTTTGGTAGCGGGGTTCAATCAGCCCCAGCATTTT.

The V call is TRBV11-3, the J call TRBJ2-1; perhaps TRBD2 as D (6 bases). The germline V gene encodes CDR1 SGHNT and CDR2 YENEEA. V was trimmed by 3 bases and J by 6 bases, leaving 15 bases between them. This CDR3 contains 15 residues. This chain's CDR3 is CASSFRGGGANEQFF. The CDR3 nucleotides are TGTGCCAGCAGCTTCCGGGGTGGCGGGGCCAATGAGCAGTTCTTC.

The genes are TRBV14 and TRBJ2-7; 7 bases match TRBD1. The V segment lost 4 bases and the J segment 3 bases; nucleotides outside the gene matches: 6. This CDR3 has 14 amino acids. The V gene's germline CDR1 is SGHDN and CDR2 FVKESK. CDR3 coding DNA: TGTGCCAGCAGCCCCTGGGACAGATACTACGAGCAGTACTTC. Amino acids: CASSPWDRYYEQYF.

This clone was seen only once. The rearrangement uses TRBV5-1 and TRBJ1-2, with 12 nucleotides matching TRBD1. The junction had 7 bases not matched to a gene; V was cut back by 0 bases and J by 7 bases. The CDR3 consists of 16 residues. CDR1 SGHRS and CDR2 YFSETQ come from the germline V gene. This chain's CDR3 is CASSLAGTGGRGGYTF. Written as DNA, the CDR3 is TGCGCCAGCAGCTTGGCGGGGACAGGGGGCCGTGGTGGCTACACCTTC.

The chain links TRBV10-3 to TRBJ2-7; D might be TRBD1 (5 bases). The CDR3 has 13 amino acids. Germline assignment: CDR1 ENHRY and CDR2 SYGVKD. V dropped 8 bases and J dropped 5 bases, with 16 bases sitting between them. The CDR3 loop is CAISVREGDEQYF. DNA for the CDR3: TGTGCCATCTCGGTCAGGGAAGGGGACGAGCAGTACTTC.

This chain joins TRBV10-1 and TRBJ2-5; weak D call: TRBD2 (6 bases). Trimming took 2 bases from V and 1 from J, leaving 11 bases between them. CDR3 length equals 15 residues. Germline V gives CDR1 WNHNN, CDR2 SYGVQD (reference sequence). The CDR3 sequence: CASSEGREPQETQYF. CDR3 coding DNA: TGCGCCAGCAGTGAGGGACGGGAGCCCCAAGAGACCCAGTACTTC.